This T cell receptor (beta chain) was retrieved from a study of shared clonotypes between healthy human individuals. General study findings and limits: How much donors shared clonotypes was expected to be affected by sequencing depth. It was observed that roughly 5% of naive CD4 clonotypes were shared across a handful of donors. Donors were few, which limited the genetic and exposure-history diversity represented.

As to this clone: Its antigen is undetermined.

Germline V gene data show CDR1 as MGHRA and CDR2 as YSYEKL. V shed 1 base and J shed 2 bases, with 9 bases lying between them. The CDR3 loop spans 14 amino acids. Naive-designated CD8 cells lacked CD45RO, were positively enriched for CCR7, and omitted terminally differentiated effector memory CD45RA+ cells. TCRdb's table, derived via immunoSEQ multiplex PCR, lists solely in-frame clones and lacks some. The sample includes around 2,000,000 clones, approximately 94% of them seen just once. The sample taken for sequencing was naive CD8+ T cells sorted from blood. This chain uses TRBV4-1 with TRBJ2-7; the D is unclear. The TCR was taken from a man aged 18-30 years in good health. The CDR3 bases are TGCGCCAGCAGCCAAGTAGGCCTAGCCTACGAGCAGTACTTC. It yields the protein CASSQVGLAYEQYF.